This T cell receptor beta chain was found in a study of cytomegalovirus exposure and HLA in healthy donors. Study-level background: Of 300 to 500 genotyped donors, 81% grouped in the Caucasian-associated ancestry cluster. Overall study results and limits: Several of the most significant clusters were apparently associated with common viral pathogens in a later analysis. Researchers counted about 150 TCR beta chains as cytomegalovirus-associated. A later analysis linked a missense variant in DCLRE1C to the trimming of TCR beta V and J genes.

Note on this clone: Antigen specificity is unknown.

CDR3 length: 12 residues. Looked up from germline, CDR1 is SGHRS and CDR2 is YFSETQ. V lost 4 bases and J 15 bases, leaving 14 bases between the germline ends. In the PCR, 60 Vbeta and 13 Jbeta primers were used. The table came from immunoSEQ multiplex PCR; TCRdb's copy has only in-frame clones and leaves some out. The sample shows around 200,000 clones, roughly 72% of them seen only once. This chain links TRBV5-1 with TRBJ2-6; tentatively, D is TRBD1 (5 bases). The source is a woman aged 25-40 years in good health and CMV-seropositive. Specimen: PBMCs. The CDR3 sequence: CASSETSGNLTF. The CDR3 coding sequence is TGCGCCAGCAGCGAAACTTCAGGGAACCTGACTTTC.